These 26 T cell receptor beta chains were sequenced from one sample in a study of cytomegalovirus exposure and HLA in healthy donors. The PCR had 60 Vbeta and 13 Jbeta primers. Produced via immunoSEQ multiplex PCR; TCRdb's table is partial and in-frame only. This table holds 200,000 or so clones, 82% found once. Sequencing was carried out using PBMCs. The origin of the receptors is a woman in her 40s in good health and CMV-seronegative.

The chain has TRBV29-1 and TRBJ2-2; tentatively, D is TRBD2 (6 bases). The CDR3 totals 15 residues. Germline lookup yields CDR1 SQVTM and CDR2 ANQGSEA. V lost 4 bases and J 8 bases, leaving 20 bases between the germline ends. The CDR3 nucleotides are TGCAGCGTTGGCCTCGGATTAGCGGACGAGGGGGAGCTGTTTTTT. Its protein is CSVGLGLADEGELFF.

J is TRBJ1-1 and V is TRBV28; 9 bases agree with TRBD1. The CDR3 consists of 16 residues. J was trimmed by 1 base and V by 6 bases; bases with no gene match: 9. Per germline, CDR1 MDHEN and CDR2 SYDVKM. The CDR3 here is CASSPGQGPSNTEAFF. The CDR3 DNA reads TGTGCCAGCAGCCCGGGACAGGGTCCCTCGAACACTGAAGCTTTCTTT.

This clone was picked up a small number of times. The chain couples TRBV18 to TRBJ1-2, with 8 bases lining up with TRBD1. V lost 2 bases to trimming and J lost 2 bases; unmatched junction nucleotides: 4. CDR1 is KGHSH and CDR2 is LQKENI in the germline V gene. The CDR3 contains 15 residues. In DNA, the CDR3 is TGTGCCAGCTCACCAGCGGACAGGGCGAACTATGGCTACACCTTC. This gives the protein CASSPADRANYGYTF.

The chain joins TRBV30 to TRBJ2-5; weak D call: TRBD1 (5 bases). Germline-derived CDR1 and CDR2 are GTSNPN and SVGIG (reference sequence). The length of the CDR3 is 12 residues. The V gene lost 0 bases and the J gene lost 11 bases, with 13 bases spanning the gap. Here the CDR3 reads CAWSVAGLTQYF. The CDR3 nucleotides read TGTGCCTGGAGTGTAGCAGGGCTCACGCAGTACTTC.

This chain links TRBV27 with TRBJ2-1; TRBD1 matches 8 bases. The germline V gene encodes CDR1 MNHEY and CDR2 SMNVEV (reference sequence). V shed 5 bases, J shed 5 bases, and the junction held 8 bases outside the gene matches. The CDR3 sequence is 15 residues long. CDR3 loop: CASSIRDRSHNEQFF. Written as DNA, the CDR3 is TGTGCCAGCAGTATCAGGGACAGGTCCCACAATGAGCAGTTCTTC.

This clone was recorded once. The CDR3 spells CASPYNLNTEAFF. CDR3 coding DNA: TGTGCCAGTCCGTACAACCTGAACACTGAAGCTTTCTTT. The gene calls are TRBV5-8 and TRBJ1-1; no firm D call. This CDR3 spans 13 amino acids. V was trimmed by 8 bases and J by 0 bases, leaving 11 bases between them. Germline V gene sequence: CDR1 SGHTS, CDR2 YDEGEE.

J is TRBJ2-2 and V is TRBV29-1; possible D gene TRBD2, 6 bases. Trimming removed 6 bases at V and 3 bases at J, with 14 bases between. The CDR3 has 14 residues. Germline V lookup: CDR1 SQVTM, CDR2 ANQGSEA. The CDR3 region is CSVSAGGDTGELFF. The CDR3 nucleotides read TGCAGCGTCTCAGCGGGTGGGGACACCGGGGAGCTGTTTTTT.

This sequence joins TRBV4-1 and TRBJ1-2, with a weak D call TRBD1 (6 bases). The CDR3 contains 16 residues. Germline CDR1 MGHRA, CDR2 YSYEKL. The V end lost 0 bases, the J end lost 12 bases, and 23 bases lay between the germline ends. This chain's CDR3 is CASSQDTIRQAPSNTF. In DNA, the CDR3 is TGCGCCAGCAGCCAAGATACTATCCGACAGGCCCCGTCCAACACCTTC.

The chain carries TRBV7-2 and TRBJ2-5; 14 bases agree with TRBD2. The tail of the sequence fits TRBJ2-7 better, so the J call may be wrong. The CDR3 totals 19 residues. From germline, CDR1 is SGHTA and CDR2 FQGNSA. In nucleotides, the CDR3 is TGTGCCAGCAGCCGAGTCTCGGGACTAGCGGGAGTACTTGGGAGCGAGCAGTACTTC. The encoded protein is CASSRVSGLAGVLGSEQYF.

This chain links TRBV5-1 with TRBJ2-5; no clear D gene. The J call is doubtful: the DNA matches TRBJ2-7 better. Germline lookup yields CDR1 SGHRS and CDR2 YFSETQ. The CDR3 is made up of 14 amino acids. The CDR3, as DNA: TGCGCCAGCAGCGACCCGGGTCGCTCCTACGAGCAGTACTTC. Amino acid sequence: CASSDPGRSYEQYF.

This chain links TRBV7-2 with TRBJ2-1; 11 bases line up with TRBD2. V gave up 1 base and J gave up 6 bases; unmatched junction bases: 5. This CDR3 spans 16 amino acids. CDR1 is SGHTA, CDR2 FQGNSA, per germline. This CDR3 reads CASSLGWLAGGNEQFF. Written as DNA, the CDR3 is TGTGCCAGCAGCTTAGGCTGGCTAGCGGGAGGCAATGAGCAGTTCTTC.

This clone has a handful of counts. The chain has TRBV27 and TRBJ2-1; 7 bases map to TRBD1. The CDR3 has 16 amino acids. CDR1 is MNHEY, CDR2 SMNVEV, per germline (reference sequence). V was pared by 6 bases and J by 1 base, with 9 bases of the junction left unmatched. The CDR3 protein is CASSSPGTVSYNEQFF. DNA for the CDR3: TGTGCCAGCAGCTCCCCCGGGACAGTTTCCTACAATGAGCAGTTCTTC.

The gene calls are TRBV19 and TRBJ1-5; 7 bases match TRBD1. Trimming took 5 bases from V and 1 from J; bases not matched to a gene: 5. CDR3 length: 15 residues. Germline CDR1 reads LNHDA; CDR2 reads SQIVND (reference sequence). In DNA, the CDR3 is TGTGCCAGTAGTCCTAGACAGGGAAGCAATCAGCCCCAGCATTTT. Translating it yields CASSPRQGSNQPQHF.

The V and J genes are TRBV30 and TRBJ2-3; 10 bases fit TRBD2. CDR3 length equals 17 residues. The V segment lost 2 bases and the J segment 5 bases; nucleotides outside the gene matches: 13. Germline lookup yields CDR1 GTSNPN and CDR2 SVGIG (reference sequence). The DNA for the CDR3 is TGTGCCTGGAGTTCCGGGACTAGCGTTCTTCTAGGAGATACGCAGTATTTT. Translated: CAWSSGTSVLLGDTQYF.

The V and J genes are TRBV29-1 and TRBJ2-7; 7 bases map to TRBD1. V was clipped by 6 bases and J by 4 bases; unmatched bases: 6. This CDR3 comprises 12 residues. Germline CDR1 SQVTM, CDR2 ANQGSEA. CDR3 coding DNA: TGCAGCGTCGCTGACAGGGAGTACGAGCAGTACTTC. It is translated as CSVADREYEQYF.

The V gene is TRBV5-1, the J gene TRBJ2-5; TRBD1 matches at 8 bases. With 4 bases clipped from V and 5 bases from J, the junction kept 7 bases outside the gene matches. Per the germline V gene, CDR1 is SGHRS and CDR2 is YFSETQ. The CDR3 consists of 14 residues. The CDR3: CASSRTGSMETQYF. DNA of the CDR3: TGCGCCAGCAGCAGGACAGGGTCTATGGAGACCCAGTACTTC.

To note about this clone: The identical CDR3 is also encoded by other nucleotide sequences in the sample. This chain links TRBV7-2 with TRBJ2-1; a weak D match, TRBD2 (6 bases). The V gene's germline CDR1 is SGHTA and CDR2 FQGNSA. V lost 1 base and J 6 bases, leaving 7 bases between the germline ends. The CDR3 length is 13 residues. CDR3 nucleotide sequence: TGTGCCAGCAGCTTAGTCGGGGGCAATGAGCAGTTCTTC. Its protein is CASSLVGGNEQFF.

The chain recombines TRBV6-1 with TRBJ2-5, with 7 bases matching TRBD2. V lost 2 bases to trimming and J lost 4 bases; unmatched junction nucleotides: 7. There are 15 residues in the CDR3. CDR1 and CDR2 from the germline V gene are MNHNS and SASEGT. CDR3 in amino acids: CASSEFRLALETQYF. CDR3 bases: TGTGCCAGCAGTGAATTTAGACTAGCTCTAGAGACCCAGTACTTC.

The CDR3 is CASAGSGSSYNEQFF. The CDR3 coding sequence is TGCGCCAGCGCAGGGAGCGGGAGCTCCTACAATGAGCAGTTCTTC. V gene TRBV5-1 combines with J gene TRBJ2-1, with 8 bases identical to TRBD2. The V and J ends lost 7 bases and 0 bases, in that order; junction bases with no gene match: 6. The CDR3 covers 15 residues. Per the germline V gene, CDR1 is SGHRS and CDR2 is YFSETQ.

The chain recombines TRBV5-1 with TRBJ2-5, with TRBD1 as a possible D gene (5 bases). Trimming left V 2 bases short and J 0 bases short, with 20 bases between. CDR3 length equals 18 residues. Germline V gene sequence: CDR1 SGHRS, CDR2 YFSETQ. Here the CDR3 DNA reads TGCGCCAGCAGCTTAGAGTCAGGGCACGGGTTTAACCAAGAGACCCAGTACTTC. This gives the protein CASSLESGHGFNQETQYF. The full variable domain, completed using reference TRBV5-1 and TRBJ2-5, is KAGVTQTPRYLIKTRGQQVTLSCSPISGHRSVSWYQQTPGQGLQFLFEYFSETQRNKGNFPGRFSGRQFSNSRSEMNVSTLELGDSALYLCASSLESGHGFNQETQYFGPGTRLLVL.

The chain uses TRBV9 and TRBJ2-1, with D perhaps TRBD2 (6 bases). Germline CDR1 SGDLS, CDR2 YYNGEE. V gave up 0 bases and J gave up 7 bases, with 14 bases separating them. The CDR3 spans 15 residues. The CDR3 bases are TGTGCCAGCAGCGTAGGGTCCGGGAGTGGGAATGAGCAGTTCTTC. Translating gives CASSVGSGSGNEQFF.

This sequence joins TRBV9 and TRBJ2-1, with 7 positions matching TRBD1. The CDR3 is 13 amino acids. Germline V gene lookup returns CDR1 SGDLS and CDR2 YYNGEE. After removal of 0 bases from V and 9 bases from J, the junction contained 3 bases not matched to a gene. The CDR3: CASSVGQGPEQFF. The CDR3 nucleotides are TGTGCCAGCAGCGTAGGACAGGGCCCTGAGCAGTTCTTC.

This sequence joins TRBV6-1 and TRBJ2-7; 9 positions agree with TRBD1. Per the germline V gene, CDR1 is MNHNS and CDR2 is SASEGT. Trimming at V came to 3 bases and at J to 3 bases, leaving 6 bases not matched to a gene. The CDR3 length is 15 residues. This chain's CDR3 is CASSEKGQGGYEQYF. The CDR3 coding sequence is TGTGCCAGCAGTGAGAAGGGACAGGGAGGCTACGAGCAGTACTTC.

This clone showed up just a few times. This chain uses TRBV4-1 with TRBJ1-1; TRBD1 might be the D (6 bases). The V end lost 4 bases, the J end lost 4 bases, and 16 bases lay between the germline ends. Germline V gene data show CDR1 as MGHRA and CDR2 as YSYEKL. CDR3 size: 15 residues. The CDR3 DNA reads TGCGCCAGCAGCCCAGCAGGGGATGGGACCACTGAAGCTTTCTTT. It codes for CASSPAGDGTTEAFF.

The rearrangement uses TRBV6-6 and TRBJ2-3; D unclear. CDR3 length: 15 residues. The V gene's germline CDR1 is MNHNY and CDR2 SVGAGI (reference sequence). The V gene lost 0 bases and the J gene lost 1 base, with 8 bases spanning the gap. This CDR3 is CASSYSVWRTDTQYF. CDR3 sequence (DNA): TGTGCCAGCAGTTACTCTGTCTGGCGCACAGATACGCAGTATTTT.

V is TRBV30 and J is TRBJ2-1, with no clear D. Trimming shortened V by 3 bases and J by 0 bases, and 3 bases separated the two germline ends. This CDR3 region has 12 residues. Per the germline V gene, CDR1 is GTSNPN and CDR2 is SVGIG (reference sequence). Here the CDR3 DNA reads TGTGCCTGGAGCTCCTCCTACAATGAGCAGTTCTTC. Its protein is CAWSSSYNEQFF. Variable domain in full (rest from reference TRBV30 and TRBJ2-1): SQTIHQWPATLVQPVGSPLSLECTVEGTSNPNLYWYRQAAGRGLQLLFYSVGIGQISSEVPQNLSASRPQDRQFILSSKKLLLSDSGFYLCAWSSSYNEQFFGPGTRLTVL.